This T cell receptor (beta chain) was obtained from a study of CD8 T cells in Susac syndrome. Random hexamers were used to reverse transcribe the RNA input (0.5 to 1 ug). Across 54 Vbeta and 13 Jbeta, immunoSEQ multiplex PCR amplified TCR beta CDR3. TCRdb independently ran MiXCR on the immunoSEQ multiplex PCR reads; one entry per CDR3 protein. The sample includes 15,000 to 20,000 distinct CDR3 sequences, around 96% of them seen just once. The CDR3 totals 14 residues. The germline CDR1 and CDR2 sequences are MDHEN and SYDVKM. V shed 4 bases and J shed 2 bases, with 12 bases lying between them. The sample taken for sequencing was CD8+ T cells from PBMCs. This clonotype originated in a human donor in good health. This sequence joins TRBV28 and TRBJ2-7; D possibly corresponds to TRBD2 (6 bases). The CDR3 is CASSSPRLAYEQYF. For the CDR3, the DNA is TGTGCCAGCAGTTCCCCCCGACTAGCCTACGAGCAGTACTTC.